This T cell receptor (beta chain) was retrieved from a study of blood T cell repertoires in COVID-19. Study details: The United States, Italy and Spain supplied acute and convalescent COVID-19 samples. In each case, the material was cDNA or gDNA derived from T cells, B-cell-depleted T cells, or PBMCs.

During active infection, Seattle patients enrolled and were then monitored through disease. The V gene lost 7 bases and the J gene lost 5 bases, with 9 bases spanning the gap. Germline CDR1 MNHEY, CDR2 SVGAGI. The CDR3 has 13 amino acids. Original processing methods: Reference gene primer amplification in the assay estimated nucleated cell counts. Generated by immunoSEQ multiplex PCR, the TCRdb table keeps only in-frame clones and is missing some. The V and J calls and clone size are taken from that table; D and trimming were inferred from the DNA. The sample comprises fewer than 500,000 clones, approximately 90% of which are singletons, and 0.75% to 0.85% rests with the top ten.

The chain links TRBV6-5 to TRBJ1-6; no clear D. Sequencing was performed on peripheral blood. The TCR comes from a young man with COVID-19, enrolled during active disease. As DNA, the CDR3 is TGTGCCAGCATGAGGGCGGATAATTCACCCCTCCACTTT. Its translation: CASMRADNSPLHF.